The entry that follows covers one T cell receptor beta chain sequence. These data belong to a study of blood T cell repertoires in COVID-19. The method was immunoSEQ multiplex PCR; TCRdb's version includes in-frame clones alone and lacks a portion of them. This table has some 670,000 clones, approximately 90% appearing once. Germline V CDR1 and CDR2: LGHDT, YNNKEL (reference sequence). V lost 5 bases to trimming and J lost 4 bases; unmatched junction nucleotides: 7. The length of the CDR3 is 15 residues. The sequencing sample was made of peripheral blood. The chain carries TRBV3-1 (or the pseudogene TRBV3-2) and TRBJ2-3, with 9 bases that match TRBD2. This clonotype originated in a woman under 30 with acute or convalescent COVID-19. CDR3 sequence: CASSGPSGEADTQYF. The CDR3 nucleotides are TGTGCCAGCAGCGGTCCTAGCGGGGAAGCAGATACGCAGTATTTT.